The 12 T cell receptor beta chains below were found in one sample sequenced in a study of blood T cell repertoires in COVID-19 (dated by TCRdb to 2020 to 2022). The method behind the library was the immunoSEQ multiplex PCR assay. TCRdb re-hosts the immuneACCESS table, in-frame sequences only. Its copies lack some clones; in the studies checked, an unresolved V gene accounts for under half of them, and the cause for the rest is not known. The sample table holds approximately 250,000 clones, of which more than 85% were seen once. The top ten constitute about 3% of the sample. Sequencing was performed on PBMCs or T cells enriched from blood (not recorded which). The receptor set was obtained from a man aged 35-49 years who had been exposed to COVID-19.

This sequence joins TRBV28 and TRBJ1-2; D is unclear. The CDR3 is 12 amino acids. Trimming stripped 5 bases from V and 8 bases from J, with 12 bases between. The germline gives CDR1 MDHEN, CDR2 SYDVKM. The CDR3 loop reads CASSRQGRGYTF. As DNA, the CDR3 is TGTGCCAGCAGTAGACAAGGAAGGGGCTACACCTTC.

The rearrangement joins TRBV29-1 to TRBJ2-2, with D possibly matching TRBD1 (5 bases). Trimming stripped 3 bases from V and 2 bases from J, with 13 bases between. The V gene's germline CDR1 is SQVTM and CDR2 ANQGSEA. CDR3 length: 15 amino acids. Here the CDR3 DNA reads TGCAGCGTTGACGCAGGGCCCTTAAACACCGGGGAGCTGTTTTTT. Its translation is CSVDAGPLNTGELFF.

This chain connects TRBV5-1 to TRBJ2-3; 7 bases agree with TRBD1. The CDR3 consists of 15 residues. V gave up 4 bases and J gave up 2 bases; unmatched junction bases: 7. Germline loops: CDR1 SGHRS, CDR2 YFSETQ. The CDR3 reads CASSRLGTATDTQYF. The CDR3 region has the DNA TGCGCCAGCAGCCGTCTAGGGACAGCCACAGATACGCAGTATTTT.

The CDR3 DNA reads TGTGCCAGCAGCTTAGTAGCGGCTCAAACCTACGAGCAGTACTTC. Encoded protein: CASSLVAAQTYEQYF. V usage is TRBV7-9 and J usage is TRBJ2-7, with a possible D match to TRBD2 (6 bases). The CDR3 is 15 residues long. The ends were cut back, 1 base at V and 2 bases at J, with 12 bases in the middle. In germline, CDR1 is SEHNR, CDR2 FQNEAQ (reference sequence).

The CDR3 coding sequence is TGTGCCAGCAGTTTAAGTCGGGACATGAACACCGGGGAGCTGTTTTTT. Translation gives CASSLSRDMNTGELFF. The V and J genes are TRBV27 and TRBJ2-2; possibly TRBD1 for D (6 bases). CDR1 and CDR2 (germline): MNHEY, SMNVEV (reference sequence). The CDR3 has 16 residues. The germline V and J ends were trimmed by 2 bases and 1 base, with 11 bases remaining between them.

The CDR3: CAWNGVEHEQFF. In DNA form, the CDR3 reads TGTGCCTGGAACGGGGTTGAGCATGAGCAGTTCTTC. The chain has TRBV30 and TRBJ2-1, with a weak D call TRBD2 (5 bases). The germline V gene has CDR1 GTSNPN and CDR2 SVGIG (reference sequence). There are 12 residues in the CDR3. The V end was cut by 4 bases, the J end by 8 bases, with 12 bases between.

This clone appeared once. V gene TRBV7-6 combines with J gene TRBJ2-1; TRBD1 matches 11 bases. The CDR3 sequence is 15 residues long. Germline values: CDR1 SGHVS, CDR2 FNYEAQ. After removal of 3 bases from V and 4 bases from J, the junction contained 2 bases not matched to a gene. The CDR3 sequence is CASSFGQGAYNEQFF. In nucleotides, the CDR3 is TGTGCCAGCAGCTTCGGACAGGGGGCTTACAATGAGCAGTTCTTC.

CDR3 nucleotides: TGTGCCAGCAGCTTGGACAGTAATCAGCCCCAGCATTTT. It translates to CASSLDSNQPQHF. The V and J genes are TRBV5-4 and TRBJ1-5; D is undetermined. Germline CDR1 and CDR2: SGHNT and YYREEE (reference sequence). This CDR3 is 13 amino acids long. Trimming left V 0 bases short and J 4 bases short, with 5 bases between.

V usage is TRBV4-1 and J usage is TRBJ2-5; maybe TRBD2 (6 bases). From germline, CDR1 is MGHRA and CDR2 YSYEKL. V was cut by 1 base and J by 2 bases, with 8 bases left in between. This CDR3 contains 14 residues. CDR3 nucleotide sequence: TGCGCCAGCAGCCAAGTTGCGGGACAAGAGACCCAGTACTTC. Translation gives CASSQVAGQETQYF.

J is TRBJ1-5 and V is TRBV29-1, with D possibly being TRBD1 (5 bases). The CDR3 runs to 13 residues. The germline V gene encodes CDR1 SQVTM and CDR2 ANQGSEA. Trimming took off 1 base at V and 4 bases at J, with 8 bases between the two ends. DNA for the CDR3: TGCAGCGTTGAAGTTCAGGGAAATCAGCCCCAGCATTTT. Translated: CSVEVQGNQPQHF.

The rearrangement uses TRBV4-1 and TRBJ1-1; TRBD1 agrees at 7 bases. Unmatched junction bases numbered 15, after V lost 3 bases and J lost 11 bases. Per germline, CDR1 MGHRA and CDR2 YSYEKL. The CDR3 has 15 amino acids. The CDR3 DNA reads TGCGCCAGCAGCCAGCCAGGGACAGACTACCTTGTCGCTTTCTTT. Translation gives CASSQPGTDYLVAFF.

The V gene is TRBV2, the J gene TRBJ1-5, with unresolved D. Germline V gene sequence: CDR1 SNHLY, CDR2 FYNNEI. The V and J ends lost 1 base and 6 bases respectively, with 4 bases between them. This CDR3 has 12 amino acids. CDR3 sequence (DNA): TGTGCCAGCAGTGAAGAAGCTCAGCCCCAGCATTTT. Its protein product is CASSEEAQPQHF.